This TCR beta chain was recorded in a study of blood T cell repertoires in COVID-19. Study in general: PBMCs, B-cell-depleted T cells, or T cells were the source of the cDNA or gDNA that made up the material.

As processed by the authors: Reference gene primer amplification yielded estimated nucleated cell counts. Here immunoSEQ multiplex PCR was the method, and the copy in TCRdb shows in-frame clones only, minus some. V, J and clone size are those of that table, while D and trimming were read from the DNA. Among under 450,000 clones, approximately 89% were seen once, and the ten largest hold over 10%. Germline CDR1 reads SGDLS; CDR2 reads YYNGEE. V was cut by 0 bases and J by 4 bases, with 8 bases left in between. This CDR3 has 14 amino acids. V is TRBV9 and J is TRBJ1-3; D not resolved. This TCR came from a woman in her fifties or sixties with COVID-19, enrolled during active disease. The specimen sequenced was peripheral blood. CDR3 protein: CASSVDLGGNTIYF. The CDR3 nucleotides read TGTGCCAGCAGCGTAGATCTAGGCGGAAACACCATATATTTT.